This section outlines one T cell receptor beta chain sequence together with its context. This clone has just a few counts. Its antigen remains unidentified. It has no much larger one-base neighbor in the sample; base qualities were not kept. These data belong to a study of cytomegalovirus exposure and HLA in healthy donors (dated by TCRdb to about 2017). For the study in its entirety: In an earlier analysis of around 540 of the donors, 250 to 350 Gb of sequence data and approximately 120 million unique TCR beta sequences from 150 million to 200 million T cells were reported. About 280 gigabases of sequencing data and around 80 million unique TCR sequences made up an early release that covered fewer than 650 HLA-typed donors. The genetic ancestry cluster associated with self-reported Caucasian donors included 70% to 85% of the roughly 400 genotyped donors. The study aimed to test whether cataloging public T cell receptors could reveal signatures of past pathogen exposure. The study used immunosequencing to profile the T cell repertoires of approximately 640 subjects and linked those repertoires to cytomegalovirus serostatus. Besides the first cohort of approximately 710 subjects, a separate validation cohort made up of 120 different subjects was used. To predict cytomegalovirus infection status, the study combined high-throughput TCR immunosequencing, statistical association of individual TCRs with disease status, and machine learning. A later analysis re-examined previously published TCR beta repertoires from just over 650 donors and added high-resolution HLA genotyping to investigate patterns of TCR occurrence. In the later analysis, no new phenotypic data were used to find candidate immune exposures; instead, reliance was placed on TCR beta sequences and their occurrence across donors. To decide whether each TCR beta V gene segment behaved as functional or pseudogenic, an earlier analysis of 587 of the donors relied on high-throughput TCR beta sequencing. Alongside the repertoire data, information on donor age, sex, ethnicity and CMV serostatus was compiled. In a later genetic analysis, genome-wide SNP genotypes for about three fifths of the roughly 670 donors were used, and that subset was treated as a discovery cohort. All discovery cohort repertoires had been generated using a single sequencing platform. Both class I and class II loci were covered by HLA typing, at four-digit resolution. Typing coverage varied by locus: roughly 620-630 donors for A, B, C, DRB1 and DQB1; approximately 560 for DQA1; around 570 for DPA1; roughly 450 for DPB1. A few DR-DQ haplotypes were treated as single units for association and clustering because of strong linkage in the cohort. Among some 410 genotyped donors of the cohort, an average of about 240,000 unique TCR beta nucleotide sequences were sequenced per donor, roughly 20% of them non-productive. Study-level results and caveats: HLA typing was unavailable for some donors at each locus, so association tests used only the typed subset. In a later analysis, HLA-associated TCR beta chains were found to be more clonally expanded and to have lower generation probabilities than equally common non-associated chains. Across donors, most TCR sequences were observed very rarely, whereas some public TCRs were present in many individuals. In a later analysis, TCR association rates were found to vary across HLA loci, with the most associated TCRs seen for DRB1 alleles and the fewest for HLA-C alleles. Assigning TCR associations to individual alleles was difficult when HLA alleles, especially DR and DQ, strongly co-occurred. Some IMGT-functional V segments, including TRBV6-2 and TRBV6-3, could not be told apart with the 87-base-pair reads, so those segments were excluded. A later analysis found that most CMV-associated TCR beta chains appeared HLA-restricted, with HLA associations seemingly driven largely by CMV exposure. A further reported finding was that TCR beta sequences accurately predicted the HLA-A and HLA-B alleles for most subjects in the first cohort. The authors suggested that the approach could potentially be generalized to other disease states and immunological phenotypes. The classifier was reported to diagnose cytomegalovirus status with high specificity and sensitivity in both the original cohort and the validation cohort. This cohort had only TCR beta chains sequenced, and the lack of alpha or paired-chain data limited which features could be detected. Presence/absence analyses assumed roughly uniform sequencing depth across donors, an assumption that may not hold. A later genetic analysis reported fewer N-insertions in productive TCRs among donors in an Asian-associated ancestry cluster than the approximately 670-donor mean. Immune exposure information for the cohort was limited to CMV serostatus. Linkage disequilibrium might explain the correlated functional status among segregating V segments, but an unknown experimental factor could not be excluded. Because counts were too low, about 18 rarely observed V segments, including chromosome 9 orphons, were left out of the earlier analysis of several hundred of the donors. Broadly in line with IMGT annotations, most TCR beta V segments showed up in productive rearrangements about 87% or about 30% of the time in an earlier analysis of several hundred of the donors. A few of the identified cytomegalovirus-associated TCR beta chains were confirmed in vitro to be specific for cytomegalovirus antigens. In a later genetic analysis, a missense DCLRE1C variant was associated with V-gene and J-gene trimming of TCR beta chains, and the association was replicated in an independent cohort. A later analysis associated around 16,000 TCR beta sequences with specific HLA alleles at a false discovery rate of 0.05. The study gave a list of under 200 TCR beta chains associated with cytomegalovirus. The sequencing pipeline was judged likely to have produced a cluster of highly shared sequence variants as a technical artifact. In a later analysis, several top co-occurrence clusters were reported to appear linked to parvovirus B19, influenza, CMV and Epstein-Barr virus.

Library prep was done by the immunoSEQ multiplex PCR assay. A mixture of 60 forward primers for TCR Vbeta segments and 13 reverse primers for TCR Jbeta segments was used in the multiplex PCR. The CDR3 region of rearranged TCR beta genes was amplified from genomic DNA with a multiplex PCR assay. The Illumina HiSeq System was used to sequence the amplified TCR beta libraries as 87-base-pair reads. From the authors' description of their analysis: In a later analysis, some 80 million unique TCR beta chains were counted across the roughly 700 repertoires, and approximately 11 million of these chains were shared by at least two donors. A nearest-neighbor algorithm error-corrected the raw reads and collapsed the reads into unique sequences, merging closely related sequences to remove PCR and sequencing errors. V, D and J gene segments were assigned by aligning CDR3 sequences to IMGT reference sequences. For a sequence to be retained, a match of at least six nucleotides was required to both a V gene segment and a J gene segment. A rearrangement was called productive if the CDR3 had no stop codons and remained in frame with V and J, and every other rearrangement was called non-productive. Following IMGT convention, CDR3 was defined as the stretch from the second conserved V-encoded cysteine to the conserved J-encoded phenylalanine. In an earlier analysis of 500 to 650 of the donors, sequences lacking an unambiguous match to a single V gene segment were excluded. An earlier analysis of 587 of the donors called V segments functional above 56.7% productive rearrangements and segregating when the between-donor standard deviation exceeded 5%. A statistical classification framework was built to diagnose cytomegalovirus status from the catalog of TCR beta chain sequences. A later analysis assigned V and J genes by comparing TCR nucleotide sequences with IMGT/GENE-DB human TR gene sequences. In a later analysis, CDR3 sequences and most-parsimonious VDJ recombination scenarios were assigned using the TCRdist pipeline. In a later analysis, each TCR beta chain was defined by its CDR3 amino acid sequence together with its V-gene family, and reads without a unique V-gene family were excluded. In a later analysis, a few hundred highly shared, low-generation-probability nucleotide sequences were removed to address suspected cross-contamination and a sequencing artifact. For each public chain, a later analysis derived a clonal expansion index from normalized ranks of inferred template counts within each repertoire. In a later analysis, generation probabilities were computed using a VDJ recombination model fitted to out-of-frame rearrangements, and the results were checked against IGoR. Hypergeometric tests were used in a later analysis to score TCR-TCR, TCR-HLA and TCR-CMV co-occurrence, with a repertoire-size bias correction applied to the TCR pairs. In a later analysis, false discovery rates were estimated by permuting HLA or CMV assignments 20 times. In a later analysis, co-occurring TCRs were grouped with DBSCAN, and TCRdist sequence similarity was added when clustering was performed within HLA-allele-positive subsets. Repertoires with fewer than 30,000 or more than 120,000 public chains were left out of co-occurrence clustering, as were a handful of repertoires with anomalous nucleotide sharing. TCRdb carries this immuneACCESS record with in-frame sequences only. Its versions omit some clonotypes, under half of them owing to an unresolved V gene in the studies checked, with the rest unexplained. That table furnishes V, J and clone size, whereas the DNA furnished D and trimming. Here the sample has roughly 120,000 clones; 69% occur a single time. The ten largest clones add up to 5% to 7% of the sample.

The cohort was made up of hundreds of healthy bone marrow donors. At the time of sampling, every cohort member was nominally healthy, though immune exposures that went unrecorded were likely present. The donor was CMV seropositive and was included in the group of 250 to 300 seropositive cohort members. Every donor gave a peripheral blood sample, and the peripheral blood mononuclear cells from that sample were used for TCR beta sequencing. Genomic DNA extraction from the blood cell samples was performed with the Qiagen DNeasy Blood Extraction Kit. A distance of 10 bases separates the germline ends of V and J, which lose 3 bases and 2 bases respectively. Via the germline V gene (reference sequence), CDR1 is LNHDA and CDR2 SQIVND. Spanning cysteine to phenylalanine, the CDR3 consists of 14 amino acids. Only the CDR3 part of the read is kept: 42 bases, read in frame from the first base.

Recombination linked TRBV19 to TRBJ2-5, with TRBD1 perhaps the D gene, on 6 matching bases. Sequencing used PBMCs. The receptor was isolated from an older woman in good health and CMV-seropositive. The DNA reads TGTGCCAGTAGTATTCGGACAGTGCAAGAGACCCAGTACTTC. Translated, it gives CASSIRTVQETQYF.